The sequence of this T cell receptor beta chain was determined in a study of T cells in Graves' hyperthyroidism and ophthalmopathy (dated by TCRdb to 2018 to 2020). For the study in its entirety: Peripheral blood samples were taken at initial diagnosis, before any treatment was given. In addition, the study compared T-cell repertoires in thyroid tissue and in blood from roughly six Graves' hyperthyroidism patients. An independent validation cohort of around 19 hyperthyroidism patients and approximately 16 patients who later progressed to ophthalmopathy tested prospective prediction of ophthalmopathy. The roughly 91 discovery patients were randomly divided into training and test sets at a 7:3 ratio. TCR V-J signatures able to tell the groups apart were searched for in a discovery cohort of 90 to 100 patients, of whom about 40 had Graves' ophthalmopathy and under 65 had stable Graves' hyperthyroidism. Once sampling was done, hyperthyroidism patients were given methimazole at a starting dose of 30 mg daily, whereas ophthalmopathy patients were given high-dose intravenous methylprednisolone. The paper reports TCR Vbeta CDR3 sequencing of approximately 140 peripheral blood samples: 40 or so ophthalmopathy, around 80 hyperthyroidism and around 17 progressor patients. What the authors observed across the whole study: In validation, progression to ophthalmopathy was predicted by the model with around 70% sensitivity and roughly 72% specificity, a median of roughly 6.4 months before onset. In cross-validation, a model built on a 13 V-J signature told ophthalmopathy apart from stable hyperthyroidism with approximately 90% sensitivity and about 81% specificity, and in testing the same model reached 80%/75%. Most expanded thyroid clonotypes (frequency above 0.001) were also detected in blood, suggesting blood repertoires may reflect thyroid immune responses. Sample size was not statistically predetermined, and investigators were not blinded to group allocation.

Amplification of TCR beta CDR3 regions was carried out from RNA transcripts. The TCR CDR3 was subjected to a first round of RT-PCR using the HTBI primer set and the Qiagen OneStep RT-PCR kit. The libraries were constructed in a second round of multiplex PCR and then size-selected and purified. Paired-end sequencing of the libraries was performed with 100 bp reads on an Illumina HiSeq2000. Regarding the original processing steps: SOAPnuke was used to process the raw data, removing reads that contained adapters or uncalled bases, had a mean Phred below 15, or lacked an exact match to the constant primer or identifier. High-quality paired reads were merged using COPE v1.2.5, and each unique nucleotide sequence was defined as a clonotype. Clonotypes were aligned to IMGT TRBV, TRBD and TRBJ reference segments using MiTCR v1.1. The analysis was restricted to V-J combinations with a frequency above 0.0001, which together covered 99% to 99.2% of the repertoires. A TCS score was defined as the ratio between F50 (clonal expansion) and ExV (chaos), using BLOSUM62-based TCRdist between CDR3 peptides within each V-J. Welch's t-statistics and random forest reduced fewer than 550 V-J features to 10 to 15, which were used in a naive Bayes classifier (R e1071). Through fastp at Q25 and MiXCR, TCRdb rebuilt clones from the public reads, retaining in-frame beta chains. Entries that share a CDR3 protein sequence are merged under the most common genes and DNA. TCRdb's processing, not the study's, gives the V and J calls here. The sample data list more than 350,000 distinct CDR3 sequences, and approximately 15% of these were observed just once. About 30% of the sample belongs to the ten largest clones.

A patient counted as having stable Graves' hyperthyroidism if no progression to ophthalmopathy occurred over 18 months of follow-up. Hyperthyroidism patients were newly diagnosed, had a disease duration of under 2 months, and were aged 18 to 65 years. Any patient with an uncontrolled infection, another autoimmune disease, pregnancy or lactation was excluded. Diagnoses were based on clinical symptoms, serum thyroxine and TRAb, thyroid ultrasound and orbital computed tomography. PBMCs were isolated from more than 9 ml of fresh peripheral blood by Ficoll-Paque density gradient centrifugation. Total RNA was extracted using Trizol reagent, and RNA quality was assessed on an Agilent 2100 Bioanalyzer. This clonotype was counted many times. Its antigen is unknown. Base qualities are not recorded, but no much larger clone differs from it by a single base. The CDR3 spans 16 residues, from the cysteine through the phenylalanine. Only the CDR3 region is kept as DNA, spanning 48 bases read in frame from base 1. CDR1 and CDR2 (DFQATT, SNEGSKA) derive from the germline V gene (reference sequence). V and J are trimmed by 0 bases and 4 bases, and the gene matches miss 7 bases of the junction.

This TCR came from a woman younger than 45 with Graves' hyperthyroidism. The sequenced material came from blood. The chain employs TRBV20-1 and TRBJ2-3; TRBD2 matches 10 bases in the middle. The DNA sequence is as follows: TGCAGTGCTAGAGATAGGCGTCTAGCGGGAGCAGATACGCAGTATTTT. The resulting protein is CSARDRRLAGADTQYF.